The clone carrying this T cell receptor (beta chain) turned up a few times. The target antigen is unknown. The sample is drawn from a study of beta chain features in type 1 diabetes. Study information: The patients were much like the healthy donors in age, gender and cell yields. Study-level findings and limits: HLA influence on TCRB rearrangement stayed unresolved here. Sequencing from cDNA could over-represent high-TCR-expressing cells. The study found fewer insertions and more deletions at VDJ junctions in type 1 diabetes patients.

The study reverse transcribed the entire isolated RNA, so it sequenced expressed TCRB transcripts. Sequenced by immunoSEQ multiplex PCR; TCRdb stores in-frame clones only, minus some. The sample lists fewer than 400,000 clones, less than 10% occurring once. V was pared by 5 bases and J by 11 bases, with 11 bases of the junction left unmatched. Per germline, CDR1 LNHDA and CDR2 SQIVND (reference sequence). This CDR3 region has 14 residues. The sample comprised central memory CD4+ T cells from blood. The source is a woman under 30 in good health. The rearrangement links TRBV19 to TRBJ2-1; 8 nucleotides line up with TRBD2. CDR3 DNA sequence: TGTGCCAGTAGTTATACATCGGGGGGGCAGAAGCAGTTCTTC. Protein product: CASSYTSGGQKQFF.